Presented here are 18 T cell receptor beta chains from one specimen sequenced in a study of identical twins. TCRdb fed the 5' RACE reads into MiXCR, producing one record per CDR3 protein. The sample has 400,000 or so distinct CDR3 sequences; roughly 10% are singletons. Sequences were obtained from naive T cells sorted from blood. Receptor source: a woman aged 45-65 years in good health.

The genes are TRBV14 and TRBJ2-1; D is perhaps TRBD1 or TRBD2 (5 bases each). Germline V gives CDR1 SGHDN, CDR2 FVKESK. Trimming cost V 3 bases and J 0 bases, with 15 bases left between them. The CDR3 loop spans 17 amino acids. CDR3 in amino acids: CASSQWDHRSSYNEQFF. In nucleotides, the CDR3 is TGTGCCAGCAGCCAGTGGGACCACAGGAGCTCCTACAATGAGCAGTTCTTC.

In this sample, this clonotype turned up a few times. The chain carries TRBV6-5 and TRBJ2-1; 12 bases match TRBD2. The germline V gene has CDR1 MNHEY and CDR2 SVGAGI. Trimming took 6 bases from V and 8 from J; bases not matched to a gene: 11. The CDR3 contains 16 residues. CDR3 in amino acids: CASSRRTSGIVDEQFF. The CDR3 bases are TGTGCCAGCAGCCGAAGGACTAGCGGGATAGTCGATGAGCAGTTCTTC.

This clonotype was observed at least ten times. This sequence joins TRBV15 and TRBJ2-5; D is undetermined. Trimming took 0 bases from V and 5 from J, leaving 16 bases between them. This CDR3 has 16 residues. Germline CDR1 and CDR2: LNHNV and YYDKDF (reference sequence). The CDR3 protein is CATSRDRAVGSETQYF. The CDR3 DNA is TGTGCCACCAGCAGAGATCGGGCTGTCGGCAGTGAGACCCAGTACTTC.

This clonotype was seen more than once but under ten times. The genes are TRBV12-3 or TRBV12-4 and TRBJ2-7; D gene unclear. Trimming shortened V by 6 bases and J by 0 bases, and 6 bases separated the two germline ends. The CDR3 is 12 amino acids. The CDR3 DNA sequence: TGTGCCAGCAGCCGTAGCTCCTACGAGCAGTACGTC. Residues: CASSRSSYEQYV.

The sample holds one count of this clonotype. The chain carries TRBV30 and TRBJ2-7; D perhaps matches TRBD2 (5 bases). Germline CDR1 GTSNPN, CDR2 SVGIG (reference sequence). V lost 0 bases to trimming and J lost 5 bases, with 11 bases between them. The CDR3 extends over 13 amino acids. The CDR3 here is CAWSVGRANEQYV. The CDR3 DNA reads TGTGCCTGGAGTGTAGGGAGAGCCAACGAGCAGTACGTC.

This clonotype was seen repeatedly, ten times or more. This chain connects TRBV4-1 to TRBJ2-4, with D perhaps matching TRBD2 (5 bases). The germline V and J ends were trimmed by 1 base and 10 bases, with 8 bases remaining between them. CDR1 and CDR2 from the germline V gene are MGHRA and YSYEKL. The CDR3 sequence is 12 residues long. DNA of the CDR3: TGCGCCAGCAGCCAAGCTCCGGGGATTCAGTACTTC. The encoded protein is CASSQAPGIQYF.

The rearrangement uses TRBV10-2 and TRBJ1-6; D ambiguous. V dropped 4 bases and J dropped 5 bases, with 12 bases sitting between them. The germline V gene encodes CDR1 WSHSY and CDR2 SAAADI. The CDR3 totals 15 residues. The CDR3 DNA reads as TGCGCCAGCAGTGTTCTCGGCGAAAATAATTCACCCCTCCACTTT. This encodes CASSVLGENNSPLHF.

This rearrangement joins TRBV27 to TRBJ2-7; no clear D gene. The CDR3 is made up of 13 amino acids. V was clipped by 2 bases and J by 6 bases, with 11 bases between them. Germline CDR1 and CDR2: MNHEY and SMNVEV (reference sequence). The CDR3, as DNA: TGTGCCAGCAGTTTAGCCCTCGATTTCGAGCAGTACTTC. Translating it yields CASSLALDFEQYF.

The V and J genes are TRBV7-8 and TRBJ1-4; possibly TRBD1 for D (6 bases). The germline V and J ends were trimmed by 5 bases and 5 bases, with 15 bases remaining between them. Germline assignment: CDR1 SGHVS and CDR2 FQNEAQ. The length of the CDR3 is 15 residues. CDR3 nucleotides: TGTGCCAGCAGCGAAGGGCGGGGGCGAAATGAAAAACTGTTTTTT. This translates into CASSEGRGRNEKLFF.

This clonotype was counted only a few times. The chain joins TRBV15 to TRBJ1-1, with D hard to call. The germline V and J ends were trimmed by 0 bases and 1 base, with 9 bases remaining between them. There are 15 residues in the CDR3. Germline assignment: CDR1 LNHNV and CDR2 YYDKDF (reference sequence). CDR3 residues: CATSRDLMQNTEAFF. The CDR3 DNA is TGTGCCACCAGCAGAGATCTAATGCAGAACACTGAAGCTTTCTTT. The full variable domain, in which reference TRBV15 and TRBJ1-1 provide the parts outside the CDR3, is DAMVIQNPRYQVTQFGKPVTLSCSQTLNHNVMYWYQQKSSQAPKLLFHYYDKDFNNEADTPDNFQSRRPNTSFCFLDIRSPGLGDTAMYLCATSRDLMQNTEAFFGQGTRLTVV.

The chain has TRBV5-4 and TRBJ2-2; the match to TRBD2 covers 7 bases. J was trimmed by 7 bases and V by 4 bases; bases with no gene match: 13. CDR3 length equals 16 residues. CDR1 is SGHNT and CDR2 is YYREEE in the germline V gene (reference sequence). The CDR3 spells CASSQETSAVGGELFF. Written as DNA, the CDR3 is TGTGCCAGCAGCCAAGAAACTAGCGCGGTTGGCGGGGAGCTGTTTTTT.

This clonotype was seen ten or more times. CDR3 nucleotide sequence: TGTGCCACCAGCAGAGATCCGGGACAGGTTAACACCGGGGAGCTGTTTTTT. Its translation: CATSRDPGQVNTGELFF. The J gene is TRBJ2-2, the V gene TRBV15, with 8 bases lining up with TRBD1. With V trimmed by 0 bases and J by 2 bases, 5 bases remained unmatched. Germline CDR1 reads LNHNV; CDR2 reads YYDKDF (reference sequence). This CDR3 region has 17 residues.

The rearrangement uses TRBV5-1 and TRBJ2-5; tentative D call: TRBD2 (6 bases). The CDR3 runs 16 residues. The ends were cut back, 0 bases at V and 1 base at J, with 13 bases in the middle. Germline-derived CDR1 and CDR2 are SGHRS and YFSETQ. The DNA of the CDR3 is TGCGCCAGCAGCTTGGTGGGGAGGACGGGCCAAGAGACCCAGTACTTC. It is translated as CASSLVGRTGQETQYF.

This clonotype has a count of ten or more. This sequence joins TRBV7-9 and TRBJ2-7, with D tentatively TRBD1 (7 bases). Germline assignment: CDR1 SEHNR and CDR2 FQNEAQ (reference sequence). The CDR3 spans 13 residues. V shed 6 bases and J shed 7 bases, with 16 bases lying between them. For the CDR3, the DNA is TGTGCCAGCAGGGACGGGCAGGGGGGAGAGCAGTACTTC. As protein: CASRDGQGGEQYF.

This chain links TRBV28 with TRBJ2-5, with TRBD1 as a possible D gene (8 bases). The CDR3 sequence is 16 residues long. Germline V gene data show CDR1 as MDHEN and CDR2 as SYDVKM. Trimming removed 4 bases from V and 4 bases from J, with 19 bases in between. CDR3 protein: CASSSPGGDRGETQYF. CDR3 nucleotide sequence: TGTGCCAGCAGTTCCCCGGGGGGTGACAGGGGAGAGACCCAGTACTTC.

This chain connects TRBV7-9 to TRBJ2-7; TRBD1 matches at 9 bases. The CDR3 is 13 residues long. The V and J ends lost 5 bases and 2 bases, in that order; junction bases with no gene match: 1. Germline CDR1 reads SEHNR; CDR2 reads FQNEAQ (reference sequence). CDR3 protein: CASSGQGPYEQYV. CDR3 nucleotide sequence: TGTGCCAGCAGCGGACAGGGGCCCTACGAGCAGTACGTC.

The rearrangement uses TRBV4-1 and TRBJ1-1, with a possible D match to TRBD1 (6 bases). The germline CDR1 and CDR2 sequences are MGHRA and YSYEKL. The CDR3 is 15 amino acids. V was pared by 0 bases and J by 1 base, with 9 bases between. CDR3 coding DNA: TGCGCCAGCAGCCAAGACGGGGGCTCGAACACTGAAGCTTTCTTT. As protein: CASSQDGGSNTEAFF.

About this clonotype itself: A read error may explain this, as a much larger clone is one base away. This sequence joins TRBV4-1 and TRBJ2-2, with D perhaps matching TRBD1 or TRBD2 (5 bases each). The germline gives CDR1 MGHRA, CDR2 YSYEKL. CDR3 size: 15 residues. The CDR3: CASSLERTRTGDLFF. The CDR3 nucleotides are TGCGCCAGCAGCCTAGAACGTACACGGACCGGGGACCTGTTTTTT.